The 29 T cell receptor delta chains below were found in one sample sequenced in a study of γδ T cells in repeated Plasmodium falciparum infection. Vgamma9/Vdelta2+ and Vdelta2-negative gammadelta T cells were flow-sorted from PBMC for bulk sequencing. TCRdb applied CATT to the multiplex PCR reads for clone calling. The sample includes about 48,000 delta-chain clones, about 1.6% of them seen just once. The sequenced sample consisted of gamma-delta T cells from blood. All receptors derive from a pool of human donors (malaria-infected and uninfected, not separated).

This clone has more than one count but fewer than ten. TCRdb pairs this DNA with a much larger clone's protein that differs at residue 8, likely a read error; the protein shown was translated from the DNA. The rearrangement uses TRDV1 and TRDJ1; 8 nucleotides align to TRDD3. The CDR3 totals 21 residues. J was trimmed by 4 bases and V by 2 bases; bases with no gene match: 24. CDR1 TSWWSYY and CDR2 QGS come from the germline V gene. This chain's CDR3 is CALGENGCWGNRAFWHDKLIF. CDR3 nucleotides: TGTGCTCTTGGGGAAAACGGGTGCTGGGGGAATCGGGCCTTTTGGCACGATAAACTCATCTTT.

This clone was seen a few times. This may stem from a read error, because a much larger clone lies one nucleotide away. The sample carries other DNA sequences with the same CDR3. The chain's CDR3 is CALGESSTCGDGYTDKLIF. The CDR3 DNA sequence: TGTGCTCTTGGGGAATCCTCTACGTGCGGGGATGGGTACACCGATAAGCTCATCTTT. The chain is built from TRDV1 and TRDJ1; weak D call: TRDD3 (6 bases). CDR3 length: 19 amino acids. Germline lookup yields CDR1 TSWWSYY and CDR2 QGS.

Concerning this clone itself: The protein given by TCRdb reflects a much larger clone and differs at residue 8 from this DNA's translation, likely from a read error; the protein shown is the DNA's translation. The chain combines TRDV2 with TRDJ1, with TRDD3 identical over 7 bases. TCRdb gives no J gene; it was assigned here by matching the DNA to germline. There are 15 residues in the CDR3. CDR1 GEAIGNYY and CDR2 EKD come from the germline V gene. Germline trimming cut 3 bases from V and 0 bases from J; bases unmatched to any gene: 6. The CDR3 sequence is CACDVLGIYTDKLIF. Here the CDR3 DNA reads TGTGCCTGTGACGTACTGGGGATTTACACCGATAAACTCATCTTT.

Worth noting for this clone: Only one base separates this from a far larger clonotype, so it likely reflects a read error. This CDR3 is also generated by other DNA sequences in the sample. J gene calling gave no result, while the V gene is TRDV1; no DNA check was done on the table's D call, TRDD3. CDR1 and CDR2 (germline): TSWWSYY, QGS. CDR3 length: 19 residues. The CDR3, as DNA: TGTGCTCTCGAACCTTCACTCGGGGGGACATCCTGGGACACCCGACAGATGTTCTTC. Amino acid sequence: CALEPSLGGTSWDTRQMFF.

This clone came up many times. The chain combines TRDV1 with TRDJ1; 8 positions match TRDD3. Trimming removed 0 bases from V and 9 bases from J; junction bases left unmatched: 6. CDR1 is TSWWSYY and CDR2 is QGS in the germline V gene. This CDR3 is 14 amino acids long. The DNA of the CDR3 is TGTGCTCTTGGGGAACTCCGTGGGATACGCGAACTCATCTTT. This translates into CALGELRGIRELIF.

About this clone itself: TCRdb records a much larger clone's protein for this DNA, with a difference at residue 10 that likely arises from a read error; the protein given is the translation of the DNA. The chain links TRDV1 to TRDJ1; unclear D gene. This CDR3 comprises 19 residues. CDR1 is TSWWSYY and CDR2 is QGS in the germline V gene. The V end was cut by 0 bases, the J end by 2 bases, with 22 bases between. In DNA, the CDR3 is TGTGCTCTTGGGGAACTTGCTACGTCCAGCGCTGGCTTGACCGATAAACTCATCTTT. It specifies CALGELATSSAGLTDKLIF.

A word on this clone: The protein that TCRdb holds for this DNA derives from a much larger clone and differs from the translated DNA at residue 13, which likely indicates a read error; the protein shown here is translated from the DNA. The CDR3 DNA reads as TGTGCCTGTGACACACGTTCTTTGTACACCGATAAACCCATCTTT. Amino acid sequence: CACDTRSLYTDKPIF. For the V gene the call is TRDV2; the J gene has no call. The CDR3 contains 15 residues. The germline gives CDR1 GEAIGNYY, CDR2 EKD.

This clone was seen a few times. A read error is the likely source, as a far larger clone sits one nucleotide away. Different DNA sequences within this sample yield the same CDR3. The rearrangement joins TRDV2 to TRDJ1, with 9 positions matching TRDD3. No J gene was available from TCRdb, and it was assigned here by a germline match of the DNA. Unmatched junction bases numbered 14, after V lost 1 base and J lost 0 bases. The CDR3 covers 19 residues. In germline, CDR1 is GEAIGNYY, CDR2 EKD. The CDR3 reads CACDTLRLGDTGHTDKLIF. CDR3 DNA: TGTGCCTGTGACACTCTACGACTGGGGGACACAGGTCACACCGATAAACTCATCTTT.

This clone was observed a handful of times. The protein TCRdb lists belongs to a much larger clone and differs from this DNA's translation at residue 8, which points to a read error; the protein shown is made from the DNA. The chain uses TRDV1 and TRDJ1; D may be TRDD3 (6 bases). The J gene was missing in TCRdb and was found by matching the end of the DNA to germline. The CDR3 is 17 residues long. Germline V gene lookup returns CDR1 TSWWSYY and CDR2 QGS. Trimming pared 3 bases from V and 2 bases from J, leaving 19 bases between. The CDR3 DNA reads TGTGCTCTTGGGGATGCCCGACCGGGGATCCATACCGATAAACTCATCTTT. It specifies CALGDARPGIHTDKLIF.

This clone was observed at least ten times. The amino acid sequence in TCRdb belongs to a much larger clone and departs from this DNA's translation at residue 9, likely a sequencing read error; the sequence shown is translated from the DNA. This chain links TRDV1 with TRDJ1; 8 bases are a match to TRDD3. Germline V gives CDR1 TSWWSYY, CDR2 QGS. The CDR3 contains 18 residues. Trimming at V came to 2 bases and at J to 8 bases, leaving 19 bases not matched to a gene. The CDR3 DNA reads TGTGCTCTTGGGGAAACTAGGACTTGGGGATACCTATCGACAAAACTCATCTTT. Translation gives CALGETRTWGYLSTKLIF.

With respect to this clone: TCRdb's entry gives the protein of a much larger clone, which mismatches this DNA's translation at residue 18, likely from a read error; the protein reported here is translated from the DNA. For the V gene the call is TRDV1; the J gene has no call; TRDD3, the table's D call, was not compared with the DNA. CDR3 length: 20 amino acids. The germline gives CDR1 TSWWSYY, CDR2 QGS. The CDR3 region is CALGGRDVRVLGMYTDKPIF. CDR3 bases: TGTGCTCTTGGGGGCCGGGATGTCCGGGTACTGGGGATGTACACCGATAAACCCATCTTT.

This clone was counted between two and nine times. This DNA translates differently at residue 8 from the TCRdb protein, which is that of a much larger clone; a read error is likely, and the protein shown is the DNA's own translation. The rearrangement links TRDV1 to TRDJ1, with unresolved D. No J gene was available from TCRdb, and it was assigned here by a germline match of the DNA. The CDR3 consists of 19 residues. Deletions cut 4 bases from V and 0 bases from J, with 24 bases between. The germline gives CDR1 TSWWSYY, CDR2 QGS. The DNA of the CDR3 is TGTGCTCTTGGGGGAAGACTTGAAAAGTCCCTCCGGTACACCGATAAACTCATCTTT. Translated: CALGGRLEKSLRYTDKLIF.

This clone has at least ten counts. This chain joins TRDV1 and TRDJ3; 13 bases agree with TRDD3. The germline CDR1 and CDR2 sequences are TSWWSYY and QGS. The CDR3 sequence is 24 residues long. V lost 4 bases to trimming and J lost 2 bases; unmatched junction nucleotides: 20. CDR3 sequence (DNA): TGTGCTCTTGGGGGACACCTTCCTTCCTACGACTGGGGGATACGCCCCTGGGACACCCGACAGATGTTTTTC. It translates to CALGGHLPSYDWGIRPWDTRQMFF.

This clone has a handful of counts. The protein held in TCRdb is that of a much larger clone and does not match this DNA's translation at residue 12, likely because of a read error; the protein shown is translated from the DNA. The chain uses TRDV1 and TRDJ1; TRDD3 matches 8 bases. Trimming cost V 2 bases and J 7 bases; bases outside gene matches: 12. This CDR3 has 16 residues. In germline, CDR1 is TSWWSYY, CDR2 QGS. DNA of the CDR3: TGTGCTCTTGGGGAATCTTTCTGGGGGAGGTCCGGTAAACTCATCTTT. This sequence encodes CALGESFWGRSGKLIF.

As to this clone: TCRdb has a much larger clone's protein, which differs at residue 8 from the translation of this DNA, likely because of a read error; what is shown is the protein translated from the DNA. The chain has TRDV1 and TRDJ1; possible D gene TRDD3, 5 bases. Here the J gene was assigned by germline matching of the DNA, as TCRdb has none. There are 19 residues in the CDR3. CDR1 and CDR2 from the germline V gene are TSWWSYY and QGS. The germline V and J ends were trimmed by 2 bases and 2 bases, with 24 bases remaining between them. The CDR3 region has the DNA TGTGCTCTTGGGGAAGTGAATCTCTACCCCGGGATTCTGACCGATAAACTCATCTTT. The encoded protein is CALGEVNLYPGILTDKLIF.

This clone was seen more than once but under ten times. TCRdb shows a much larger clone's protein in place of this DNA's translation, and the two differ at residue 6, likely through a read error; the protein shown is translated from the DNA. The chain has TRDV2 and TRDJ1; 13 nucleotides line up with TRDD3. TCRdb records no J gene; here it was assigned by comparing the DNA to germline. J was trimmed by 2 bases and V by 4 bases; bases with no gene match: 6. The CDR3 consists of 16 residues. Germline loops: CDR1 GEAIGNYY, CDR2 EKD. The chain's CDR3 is CACDAHWGIRTDKLIF. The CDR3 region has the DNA TGTGCCTGTGATGCGCACTGGGGGATACGGACCGATAAACTCATCTTT.

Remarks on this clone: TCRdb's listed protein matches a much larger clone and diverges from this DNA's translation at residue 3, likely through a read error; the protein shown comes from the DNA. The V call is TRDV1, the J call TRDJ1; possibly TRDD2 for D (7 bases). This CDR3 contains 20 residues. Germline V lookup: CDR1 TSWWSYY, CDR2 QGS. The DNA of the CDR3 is TGTGCTATTGGGGAATGGATTTCCTACGGTCTGGGGATTGGTACCGATAAACTCATCTTT. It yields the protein CAIGEWISYGLGIGTDKLIF.

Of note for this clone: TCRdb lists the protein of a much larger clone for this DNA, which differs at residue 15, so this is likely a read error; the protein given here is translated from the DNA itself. The CDR3 nucleotides read TGTGCCTGTGACACAGTACTGGGGGCCTCACCCTCGTACACCGAGAAACTCATCTTT. Translating it yields CACDTVLGASPSYTEKLIF. The rearrangement joins TRDV2 to TRDJ1; 8 bases are a match to TRDD3. The J gene, absent from TCRdb, was called here by matching the DNA to germline. This CDR3 contains 19 residues. CDR1 is GEAIGNYY and CDR2 is EKD in the germline V gene.

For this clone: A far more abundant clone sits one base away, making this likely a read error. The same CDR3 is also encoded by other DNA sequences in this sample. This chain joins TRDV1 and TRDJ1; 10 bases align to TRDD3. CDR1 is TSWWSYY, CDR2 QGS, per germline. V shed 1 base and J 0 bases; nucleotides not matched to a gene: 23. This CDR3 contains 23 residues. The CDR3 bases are TGTGCTCTTGGGGAACCCCTGGGTCCTTTCCGCCTTGGGGGATACCTCTACACCGATAAACTCATCTTT. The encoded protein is CALGEPLGPFRLGGYLYTDKLIF.

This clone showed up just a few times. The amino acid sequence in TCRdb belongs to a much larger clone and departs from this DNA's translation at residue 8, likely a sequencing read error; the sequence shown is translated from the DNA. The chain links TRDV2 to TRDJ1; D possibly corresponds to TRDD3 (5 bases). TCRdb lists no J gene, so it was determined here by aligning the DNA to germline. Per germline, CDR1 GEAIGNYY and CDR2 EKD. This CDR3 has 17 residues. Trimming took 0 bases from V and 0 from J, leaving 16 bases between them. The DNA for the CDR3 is TGTGCCTGTGACACCGTCGGAATGGGGCCTTACACCGATAAACTCATCTTT. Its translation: CACDTVGMGPYTDKLIF.

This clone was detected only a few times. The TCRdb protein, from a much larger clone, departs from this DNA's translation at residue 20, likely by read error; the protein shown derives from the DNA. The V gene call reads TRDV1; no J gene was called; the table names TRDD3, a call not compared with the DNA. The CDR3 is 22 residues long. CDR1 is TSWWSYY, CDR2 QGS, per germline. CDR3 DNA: TGTGCTCTTTTTACCGCACCTTCTTACCTACGCCCTACGGGGTCTTACACCGATAAACCCATCTTT. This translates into CALFTAPSYLRPTGSYTDKPIF.

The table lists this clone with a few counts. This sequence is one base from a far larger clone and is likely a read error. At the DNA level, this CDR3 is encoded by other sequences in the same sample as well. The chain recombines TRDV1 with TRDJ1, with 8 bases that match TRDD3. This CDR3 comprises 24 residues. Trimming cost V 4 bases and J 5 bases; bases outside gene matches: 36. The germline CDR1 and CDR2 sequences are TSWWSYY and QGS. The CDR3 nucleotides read TGTGCTCTTGGGGGAAAGGGTGTTAATCCAGGGGATTCCCCGCGTGGGGGATGCACTGATAAACTCATCTTT. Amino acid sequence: CALGGKGVNPGDSPRGGCTDKLIF.

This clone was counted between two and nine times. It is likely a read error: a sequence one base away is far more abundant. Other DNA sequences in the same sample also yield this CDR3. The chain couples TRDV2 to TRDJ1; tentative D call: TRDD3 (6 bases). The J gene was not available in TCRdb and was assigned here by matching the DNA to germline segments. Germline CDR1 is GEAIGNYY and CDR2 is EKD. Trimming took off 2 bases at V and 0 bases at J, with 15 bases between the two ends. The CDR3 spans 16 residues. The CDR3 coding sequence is TGTGCCTGTGACAAACCACTGGGAGCTTACACCGATAAACTCATCTTT. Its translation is CACDKPLGAYTDKLIF.

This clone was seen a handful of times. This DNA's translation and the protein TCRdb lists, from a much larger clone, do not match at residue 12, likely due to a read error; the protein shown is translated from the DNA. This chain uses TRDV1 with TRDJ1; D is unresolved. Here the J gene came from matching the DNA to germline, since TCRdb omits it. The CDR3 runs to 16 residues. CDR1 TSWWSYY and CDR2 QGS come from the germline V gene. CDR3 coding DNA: TGTGCTCTTGGGAATAAAAACAGGGAAGACACCGGTAAACTCATCTTT. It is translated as CALGNKNREDTGKLIF.

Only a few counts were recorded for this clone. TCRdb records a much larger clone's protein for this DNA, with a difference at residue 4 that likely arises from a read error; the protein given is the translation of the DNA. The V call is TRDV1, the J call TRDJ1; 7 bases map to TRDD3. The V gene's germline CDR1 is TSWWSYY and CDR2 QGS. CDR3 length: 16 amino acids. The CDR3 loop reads CALREARLGDTDKLIF. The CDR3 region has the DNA TGTGCTCTTAGGGAAGCCCGGCTGGGGGACACCGATAAACTCATCTTT.

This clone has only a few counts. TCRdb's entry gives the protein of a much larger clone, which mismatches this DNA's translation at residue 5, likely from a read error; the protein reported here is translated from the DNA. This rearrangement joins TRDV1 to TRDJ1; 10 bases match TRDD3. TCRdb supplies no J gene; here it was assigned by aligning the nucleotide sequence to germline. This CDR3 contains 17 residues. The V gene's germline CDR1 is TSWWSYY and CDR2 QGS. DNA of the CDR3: TGTGCTCTTGGGAAACTAGGAAATCCTTACTGGGGGATTAAACTCATCTTT. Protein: CALGKLGNPYWGIKLIF.

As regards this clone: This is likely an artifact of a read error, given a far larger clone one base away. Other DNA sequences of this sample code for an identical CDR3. In DNA, the CDR3 is TGTGCCTGTGACACCGGGAGGGGGGACCAGTACACCGATAAGCTCATCTTT. Its protein is CACDTGRGDQYTDKLIF. The V segment is TRDV2, and no J call was made; the table's TRDD3 call for D was not verified on the DNA. Germline lookup yields CDR1 GEAIGNYY and CDR2 EKD. This CDR3 is 17 amino acids long.

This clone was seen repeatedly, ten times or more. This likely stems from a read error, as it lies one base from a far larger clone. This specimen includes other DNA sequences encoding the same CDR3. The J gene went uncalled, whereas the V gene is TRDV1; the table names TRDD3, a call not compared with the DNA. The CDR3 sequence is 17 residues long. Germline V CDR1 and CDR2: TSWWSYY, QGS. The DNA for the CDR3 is TGTGCTCTTGGGGGACCTAGCTTAGTGCCGTACACCGATAAACTCATCTTC. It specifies CALGGPSLVPYTDKLIF.

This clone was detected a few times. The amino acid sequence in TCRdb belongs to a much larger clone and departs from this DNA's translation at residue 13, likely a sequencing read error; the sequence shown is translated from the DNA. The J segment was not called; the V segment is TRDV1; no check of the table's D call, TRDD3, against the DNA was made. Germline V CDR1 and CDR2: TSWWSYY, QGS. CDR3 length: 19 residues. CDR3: CALGGFDNYVLGGIDKLIF. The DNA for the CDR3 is TGTGCTCTTGGGGGATTCGATAACTACGTACTGGGGGGTATCGATAAACTCATCTTC.